This T cell receptor (beta chain) came from a study of human T cells and chemical hapten exposure. The wider study: Doses of diphenylcyclopropenone went to the patients' scalps weekly throughout the approximately 26-week study.

The CDR3 is made up of 16 amino acids. The trim removed 6 bases at V and 2 bases at J, leaving 12 bases unmatched. This clonotype showed up just a few times. TCRdb recomputed calls from the RACE reads with MiXCR, one row per CDR3 protein. The table has approximately 50,000 distinct CDR3 sequences, approximately 9.6% seen once. The time point is: pre-sensitization, week 0. Stated treatment: therapeutic diphenylcyclopropenone sensitization with weekly scalp DPC. Whole blood that had not been fractionated was the source of extracted total RNA. Those who donated were patients with alopecia, 18 to 70 years of age, and suitable for DPC.

The J gene is TRBJ1-1, the V gene TRBV12-3 or TRBV12-4; 7 bases are shared with TRBD1. This TCR was recovered from a woman aged 25-40 years with alopecia areata. Some clones in this sample may be carry-over from other donors' samples. Sequenced material: whole blood, taken in connection with sensitization to the hapten diphenylcyclopropenone (DPC). CDR3: CASSLQGRRSNTEAFF. CDR3 nucleotide sequence: TGTGCCAGCAGCTTACAGGGGAGGAGGAGCAACACTGAAGCTTTCTTT.